This T cell receptor (beta chain) stems from a study of T-cell reconstitution after alpha-beta-depleted transplantation in children. Germline CDR1 and CDR2: DFQATT and SNEGSKA (reference sequence). The CDR3 is 15 amino acids. Germline trimming cut 6 bases from V and 4 bases from J; bases unmatched to any gene: 8. Construction of the TCRbeta library involved unique molecular identifiers. One entry per CDR3 protein results from TCRdb running MiXCR on the PCR reads. This table holds 420,000 or so distinct CDR3 sequences, roughly a tenth found once. This clonotype was seen more than once but under ten times.

This specimen was PBMCs from the stem cell graft donor, taken from the stem cell graft. The chain joins TRBV20-1 to TRBJ2-3; 12 bases match TRBD2. The sequence derives from a human donor who donated a stem cell graft to a child with acute myeloid leukemia. Here the CDR3 reads CSAIRLAGVSDTQYF. CDR3 nucleotides: TGCAGTGCCATCCGACTAGCGGGAGTTTCAGATACGCAGTATTTT.